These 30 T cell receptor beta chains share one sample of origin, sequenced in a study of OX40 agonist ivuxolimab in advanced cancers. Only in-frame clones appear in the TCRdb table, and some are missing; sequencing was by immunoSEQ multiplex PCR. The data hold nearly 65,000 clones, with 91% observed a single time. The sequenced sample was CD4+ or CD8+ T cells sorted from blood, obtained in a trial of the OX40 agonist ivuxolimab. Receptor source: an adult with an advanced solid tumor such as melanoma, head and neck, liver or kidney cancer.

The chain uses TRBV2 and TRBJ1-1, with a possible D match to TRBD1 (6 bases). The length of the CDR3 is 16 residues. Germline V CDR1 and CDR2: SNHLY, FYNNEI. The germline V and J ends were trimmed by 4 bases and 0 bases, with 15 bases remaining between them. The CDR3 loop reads CASSGDKWRMNTEAFF. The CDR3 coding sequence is TGTGCCAGCAGTGGGGACAAGTGGCGGATGAACACTGAAGCTTTCTTT.

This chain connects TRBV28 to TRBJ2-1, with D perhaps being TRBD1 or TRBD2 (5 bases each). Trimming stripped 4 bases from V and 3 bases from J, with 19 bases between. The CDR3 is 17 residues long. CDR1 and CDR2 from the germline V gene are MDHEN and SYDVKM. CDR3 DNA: TGTGCCAGCAGTTCCCGCCGGTTAGGGACGGGCTACAATGAGCAGTTCTTC. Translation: CASSSRRLGTGYNEQFF.

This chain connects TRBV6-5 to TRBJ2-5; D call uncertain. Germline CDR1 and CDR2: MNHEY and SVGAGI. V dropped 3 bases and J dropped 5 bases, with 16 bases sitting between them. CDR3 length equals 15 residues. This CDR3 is CASSYNYLGGETQYF. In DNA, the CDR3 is TGTGCCAGCAGTTATAACTACCTGGGTGGGGAGACCCAGTACTTC.

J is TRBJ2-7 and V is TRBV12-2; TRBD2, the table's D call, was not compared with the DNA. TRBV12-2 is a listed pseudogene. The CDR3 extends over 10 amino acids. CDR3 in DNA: TGTGCAAGTCGCCCCCCCGGGCAGTACTTC. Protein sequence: CASRPPGQYF.

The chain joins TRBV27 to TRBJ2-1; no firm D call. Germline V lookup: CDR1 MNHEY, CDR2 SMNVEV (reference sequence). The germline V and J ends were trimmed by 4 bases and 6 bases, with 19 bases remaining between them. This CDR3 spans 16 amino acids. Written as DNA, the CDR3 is TGTGCCAGCAGTTGGGATGTAAAGAAAGCCCTCAATGAGCAGTTCTTC. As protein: CASSWDVKKALNEQFF.

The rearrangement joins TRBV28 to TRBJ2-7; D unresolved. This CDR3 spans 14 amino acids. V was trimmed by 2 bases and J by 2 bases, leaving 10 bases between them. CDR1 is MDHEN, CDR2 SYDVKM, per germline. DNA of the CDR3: TGTGCCAGCAGTTTAGCACTACGGGCCTACGAGCAGTACTTC. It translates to CASSLALRAYEQYF.

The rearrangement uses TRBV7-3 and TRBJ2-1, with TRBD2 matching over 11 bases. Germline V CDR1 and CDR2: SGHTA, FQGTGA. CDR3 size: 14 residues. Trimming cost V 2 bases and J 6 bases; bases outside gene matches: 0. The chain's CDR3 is CASSLLAGGNEQFF. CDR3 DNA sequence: TGTGCCAGCAGCTTACTAGCGGGAGGCAATGAGCAGTTCTTC.

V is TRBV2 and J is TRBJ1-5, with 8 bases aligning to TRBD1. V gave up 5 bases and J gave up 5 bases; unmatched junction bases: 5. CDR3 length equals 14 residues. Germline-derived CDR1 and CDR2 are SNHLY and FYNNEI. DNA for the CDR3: TGTGCCAGCAGTCTCTACAGGGGGGATCAGCCCCAGCATTTT. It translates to CASSLYRGDQPQHF.

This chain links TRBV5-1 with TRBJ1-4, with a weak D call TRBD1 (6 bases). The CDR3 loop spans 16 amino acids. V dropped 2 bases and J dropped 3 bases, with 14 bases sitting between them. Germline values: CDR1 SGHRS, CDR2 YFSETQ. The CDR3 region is CASSFNREEANEKLFF. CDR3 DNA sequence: TGCGCCAGCAGCTTTAACAGGGAGGAAGCTAATGAAAAACTGTTTTTT.

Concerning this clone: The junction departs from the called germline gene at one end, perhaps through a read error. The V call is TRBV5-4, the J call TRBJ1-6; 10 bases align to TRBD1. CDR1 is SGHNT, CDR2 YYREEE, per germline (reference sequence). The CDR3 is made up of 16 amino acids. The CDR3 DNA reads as TGTGCCAGCAGCTTATTGGGACAGGGGCCCCCTTCACCCCACCACTTT. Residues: CASSLLGQGPPSPHHF. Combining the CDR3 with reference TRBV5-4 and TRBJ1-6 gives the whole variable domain ETGVTQSPTHLIKTRGQQVTLRCSSQSGHNTVSWYQQALGQGPQFIFQYYREEENGRGNFPPRFSGLQFPNYSSELNVNALELDDSALYLCASSLLGQGPPSPHHFGNGTRLTVT.

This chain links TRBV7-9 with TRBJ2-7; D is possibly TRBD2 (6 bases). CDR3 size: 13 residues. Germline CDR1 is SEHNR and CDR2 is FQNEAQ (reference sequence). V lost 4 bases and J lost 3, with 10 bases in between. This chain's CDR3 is CASSSGGDYEQYF. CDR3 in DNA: TGTGCCAGCAGCTCCGGGGGTGACTACGAGCAGTACTTC.

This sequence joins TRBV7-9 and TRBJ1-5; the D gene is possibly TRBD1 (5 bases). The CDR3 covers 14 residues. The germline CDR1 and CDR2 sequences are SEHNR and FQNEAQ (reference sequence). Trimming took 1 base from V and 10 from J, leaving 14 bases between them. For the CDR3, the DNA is TGTGCCAGCAGCTTAGAGGGGTTTGGAGGCCCCCAGCATTTT. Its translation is CASSLEGFGGPQHF.

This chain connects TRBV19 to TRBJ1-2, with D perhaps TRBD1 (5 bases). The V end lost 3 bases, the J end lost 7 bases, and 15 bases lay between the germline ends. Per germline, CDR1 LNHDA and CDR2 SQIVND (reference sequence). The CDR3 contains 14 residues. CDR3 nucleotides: TGTGCCAGTAGTATGGGGGTGTGGGAACTTGGCTACACCTTC. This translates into CASSMGVWELGYTF. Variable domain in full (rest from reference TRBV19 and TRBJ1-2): DGGITQSPKYLFRKEGQNVTLSCEQNLNHDAMYWYRQDPGQGLRLIYYSQIVNDFQKGDIAEGYSVSREKKESFPLTVTSAQKNPTAFYLCASSMGVWELGYTFGSGTRLTVV.

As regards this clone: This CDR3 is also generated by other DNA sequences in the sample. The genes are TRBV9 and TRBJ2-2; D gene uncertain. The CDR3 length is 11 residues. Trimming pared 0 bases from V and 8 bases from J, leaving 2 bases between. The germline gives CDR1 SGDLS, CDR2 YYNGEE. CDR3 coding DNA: TGTGCCAGCAGCGTAGGTGGGGAGCTGTTTTTT. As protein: CASSVGGELFF.

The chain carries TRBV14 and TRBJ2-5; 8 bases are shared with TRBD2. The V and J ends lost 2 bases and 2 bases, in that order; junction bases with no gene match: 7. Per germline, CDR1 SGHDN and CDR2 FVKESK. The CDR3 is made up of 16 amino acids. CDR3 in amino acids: CASSQTGTSAQETQYF. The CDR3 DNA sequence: TGTGCCAGCAGCCAAACCGGGACTAGTGCACAAGAGACCCAGTACTTC.

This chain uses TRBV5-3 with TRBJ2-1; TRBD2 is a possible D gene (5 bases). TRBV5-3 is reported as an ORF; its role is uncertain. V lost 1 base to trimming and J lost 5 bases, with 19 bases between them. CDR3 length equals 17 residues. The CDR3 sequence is CARSLPHSASSDNEQFF. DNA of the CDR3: TGTGCCAGAAGCTTGCCTCATAGCGCAAGTTCTGACAATGAGCAGTTCTTC.

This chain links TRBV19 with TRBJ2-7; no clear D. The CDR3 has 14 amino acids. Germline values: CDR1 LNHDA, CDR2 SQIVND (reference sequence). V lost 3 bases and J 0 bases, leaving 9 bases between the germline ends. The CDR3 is CASSIWSDSYEQYF. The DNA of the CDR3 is TGTGCCAGTAGTATCTGGAGCGACTCCTACGAGCAGTACTTC.

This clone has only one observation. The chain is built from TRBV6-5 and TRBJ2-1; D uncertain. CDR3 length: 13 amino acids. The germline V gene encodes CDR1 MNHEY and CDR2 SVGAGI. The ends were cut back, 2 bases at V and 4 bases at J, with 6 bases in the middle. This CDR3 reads CASSYPGYNEQFF. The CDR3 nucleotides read TGTGCCAGCAGTTACCCTGGATACAATGAGCAGTTCTTC.

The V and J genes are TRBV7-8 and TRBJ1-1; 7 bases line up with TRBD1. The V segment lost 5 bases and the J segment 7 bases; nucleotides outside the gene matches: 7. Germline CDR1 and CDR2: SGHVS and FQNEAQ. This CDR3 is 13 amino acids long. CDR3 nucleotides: TGTGCCAGCAGCACTGACAGGGTGAATGAAGCTTTCTTT. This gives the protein CASSTDRVNEAFF.

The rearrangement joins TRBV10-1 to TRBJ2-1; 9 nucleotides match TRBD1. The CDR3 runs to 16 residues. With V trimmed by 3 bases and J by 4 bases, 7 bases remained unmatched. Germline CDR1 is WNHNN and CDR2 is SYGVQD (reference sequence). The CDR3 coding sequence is TGCGCCAGCAGTGAAATGGGACAGGGCCCTTACAATGAGCAGTTCTTC. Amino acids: CASSEMGQGPYNEQFF.

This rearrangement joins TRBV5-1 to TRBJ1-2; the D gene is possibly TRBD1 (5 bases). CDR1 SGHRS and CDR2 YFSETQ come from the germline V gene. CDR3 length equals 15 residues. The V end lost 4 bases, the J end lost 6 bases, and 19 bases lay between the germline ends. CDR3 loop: CASSLGGRQIDGYTF. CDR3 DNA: TGCGCCAGCAGCCTGGGGGGACGGCAGATCGATGGCTACACCTTC. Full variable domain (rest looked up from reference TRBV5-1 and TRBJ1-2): KAGVTQTPRYLIKTRGQQVTLSCSPISGHRSVSWYQQTPGQGLQFLFEYFSETQRNKGNFPGRFSGRQFSNSRSEMNVSTLELGDSALYLCASSLGGRQIDGYTFGSGTRLTVV.

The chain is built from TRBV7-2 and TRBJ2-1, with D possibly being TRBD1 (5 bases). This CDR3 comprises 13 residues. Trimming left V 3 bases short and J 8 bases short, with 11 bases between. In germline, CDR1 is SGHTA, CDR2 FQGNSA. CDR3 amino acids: CASSFIGVDEQFF. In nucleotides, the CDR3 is TGTGCCAGCAGCTTTATAGGGGTCGATGAGCAGTTCTTC. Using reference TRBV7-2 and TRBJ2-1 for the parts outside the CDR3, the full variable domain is GAGVSQSPSNKVTEKGKDVELRCDPISGHTALYWYRQSLGQGLEFLIYFQGNSAPDKSGLPSDRFSAERTGGSVSTLTIQRTQQEDSAVYLCASSFIGVDEQFFGPGTRLTVL.

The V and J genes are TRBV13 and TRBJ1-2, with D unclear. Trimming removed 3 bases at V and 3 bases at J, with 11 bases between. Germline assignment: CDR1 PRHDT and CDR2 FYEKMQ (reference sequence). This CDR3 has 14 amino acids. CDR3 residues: CASSLLGADYGYTF. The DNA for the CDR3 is TGTGCCAGCAGCTTGCTTGGCGCTGACTATGGCTACACCTTC. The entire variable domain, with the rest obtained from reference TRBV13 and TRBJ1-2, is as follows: AAGVIQSPRHLIKEKRETATLKCYPIPRHDTVYWYQQGPGQDPQFLISFYEKMQSDKGSIPDRFSAQQFSDYHSELNMSSLELGDSALYFCASSLLGADYGYTFGSGTRLTVV.

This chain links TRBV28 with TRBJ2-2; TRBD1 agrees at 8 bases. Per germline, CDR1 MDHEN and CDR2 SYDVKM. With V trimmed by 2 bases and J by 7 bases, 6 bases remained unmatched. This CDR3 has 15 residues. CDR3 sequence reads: CASSLGRGLVGELFF. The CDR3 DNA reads TGTGCCAGCAGTTTAGGCAGGGGGCTCGTCGGGGAGCTGTTTTTT.

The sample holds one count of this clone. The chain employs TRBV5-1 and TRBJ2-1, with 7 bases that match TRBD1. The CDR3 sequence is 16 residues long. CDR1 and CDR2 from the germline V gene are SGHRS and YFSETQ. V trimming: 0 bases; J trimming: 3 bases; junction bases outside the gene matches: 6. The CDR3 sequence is CASSLVEQGIYNEQFF. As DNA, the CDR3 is TGCGCCAGCAGCTTGGTGGAACAGGGGATCTACAATGAGCAGTTCTTC.

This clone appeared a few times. The CDR3 nucleotides read TGTGCCAGCAGTTCCACAGGAAATGGCTACACCTTC. Protein product: CASSSTGNGYTF. V is TRBV6-6 and J is TRBJ1-2; tentative D call: TRBD1 (5 bases). V dropped 4 bases and J dropped 6 bases, with 9 bases sitting between them. Germline loops: CDR1 MNHNY, CDR2 SVGAGI (reference sequence). This CDR3 contains 12 residues.

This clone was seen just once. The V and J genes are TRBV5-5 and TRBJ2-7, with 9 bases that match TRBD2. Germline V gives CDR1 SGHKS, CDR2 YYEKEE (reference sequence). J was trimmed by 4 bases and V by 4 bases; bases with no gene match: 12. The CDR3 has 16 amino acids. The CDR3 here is CASSPKDRTSVYEQYF. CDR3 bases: TGTGCCAGCAGCCCAAAGGACAGGACTAGCGTATACGAGCAGTACTTC.

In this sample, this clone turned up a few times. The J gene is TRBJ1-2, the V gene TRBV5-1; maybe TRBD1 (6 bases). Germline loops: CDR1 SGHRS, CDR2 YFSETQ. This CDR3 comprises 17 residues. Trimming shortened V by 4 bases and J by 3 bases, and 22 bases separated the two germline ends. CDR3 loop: CASSLFGQTAVYYGYTF. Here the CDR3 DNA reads TGCGCCAGCAGCCTATTCGGACAGACAGCAGTGTACTATGGCTACACCTTC.

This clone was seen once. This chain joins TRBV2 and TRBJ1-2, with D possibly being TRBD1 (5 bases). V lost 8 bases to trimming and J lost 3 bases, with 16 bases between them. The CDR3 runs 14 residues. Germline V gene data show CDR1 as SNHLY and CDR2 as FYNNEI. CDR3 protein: CASVGQGDHYGYTF. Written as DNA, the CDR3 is TGTGCCAGCGTGGGTCAGGGCGATCACTATGGCTACACCTTC.

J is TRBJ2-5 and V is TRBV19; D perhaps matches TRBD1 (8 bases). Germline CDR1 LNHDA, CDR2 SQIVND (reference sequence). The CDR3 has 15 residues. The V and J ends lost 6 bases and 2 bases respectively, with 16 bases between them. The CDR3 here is CASSSDREGQETQYF. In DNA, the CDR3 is TGTGCCAGTAGCTCGGACAGGGAGGGACAAGAGACCCAGTACTTC.